The 21 T cell receptor beta chains reported below all come from one sample, sequenced in a study of blood T cell repertoires in COVID-19. Sequenced by immunoSEQ multiplex PCR; TCRdb stores in-frame clones only, minus some. This sample has 150,000 to 200,000 clones, with around 79% found just once. The sample taken for sequencing was peripheral blood. These receptors were obtained from a man aged 55 to 70 with active or convalescent COVID-19.

The rearrangement uses TRBV6-2 or TRBV6-3 and TRBJ1-6; 10 positions agree with TRBD1. J was trimmed by 6 bases and V by 4 bases; bases with no gene match: 6. Germline loops: CDR1 MNHEY, CDR2 SVGEGT. CDR3 length equals 16 residues. CDR3 nucleotide sequence: TGTGCCAGCAGTTCCCGACAGGGGGCTTTTAATTCACCCCTCCACTTT. This translates into CASSSRQGAFNSPLHF.

CDR3 sequence (DNA): TGTGCCTGGAGGAGACAGGGAATAGGCAATGAGCAGTTCTTC. Its translation is CAWRRQGIGNEQFF. V gene TRBV30 combines with J gene TRBJ2-1; the match to TRBD1 covers 7 bases. Per the germline V gene, CDR1 is GTSNPN and CDR2 is SVGIG (reference sequence). The length of the CDR3 is 14 residues. V trimming: 3 bases; J trimming: 6 bases; junction bases outside the gene matches: 8.

The chain recombines TRBV2 with TRBJ1-4, with D tentatively TRBD1 (6 bases). Trimming cost V 7 bases and J 5 bases, with 14 bases left between them. Germline lookup yields CDR1 SNHLY and CDR2 FYNNEI. The CDR3 has 14 residues. DNA of the CDR3: TGTGCCAGCAATCTACAGGGCCCGAATGAAAAACTGTTTTTT. Translation: CASNLQGPNEKLFF.

V is TRBV3-1 (or the pseudogene TRBV3-2) and J is TRBJ2-6; 11 positions match TRBD1. The CDR3 runs to 19 residues. CDR1 is LGHDT, CDR2 YNNKEL, per germline (reference sequence). Losses at the gene ends were 3 bases for V and 0 bases for J; bases not matched to a gene: 7. CDR3 residues: CASSQLPGQGGSGANVLTF. The CDR3 DNA follows: TGTGCCAGCAGCCAGTTGCCGGGACAGGGGGGCTCTGGGGCCAACGTCCTGACTTTC.

The rearrangement links TRBV21-1 to TRBJ2-3; TRBD2, as called in the table, went unchecked against the DNA. TRBV21-1 constitutes a pseudogene. This CDR3 has 20 amino acids. The CDR3 protein is CASSRKLPGLAGLSTDTQYF. As DNA, the CDR3 is TGTGCCAGCAGCAGAAAGCTCCCGGGACTAGCGGGACTCAGCACAGATACGCAGTATTTT.

The chain links TRBV19 to TRBJ1-3; the D gene is possibly TRBD1 (6 bases). V was trimmed by 9 bases and J by 4 bases, leaving 7 bases between them. Germline V CDR1 and CDR2: LNHDA, SQIVND (reference sequence). This CDR3 has 11 amino acids. CDR3 loop: CASGTGNTIYF. The CDR3 DNA reads TGTGCCAGCGGGACAGGAAACACCATATATTTT.

V and J are TRBV7-2 and TRBJ1-6; D perhaps matches TRBD1 (5 bases). Germline CDR1 SGHTA, CDR2 FQGNSA. The V and J ends lost 5 bases and 10 bases respectively, with 18 bases between them. The CDR3 contains 15 residues. The CDR3, as DNA: TGTGCCAGCAGCCCGCGGGACCCGGCGAGGTCACCCCTCCACTTT. This encodes CASSPRDPARSPLHF.

This clone was observed a single time. V gene TRBV19 combines with J gene TRBJ2-1; D ambiguous. The CDR3 extends over 14 amino acids. The ends were cut back, 1 base at V and 0 bases at J, with 4 bases in the middle. Germline V gene lookup returns CDR1 LNHDA and CDR2 SQIVND (reference sequence). DNA of the CDR3: TGTGCCAGTAGTATAGCGGGCTCCTACAATGAGCAGTTCTTC. Translated: CASSIAGSYNEQFF.

The chain uses TRBV3-1 (or the pseudogene TRBV3-2) and TRBJ2-5; TRBD2 matches 12 bases. V shed 0 bases and J 2 bases; nucleotides not matched to a gene: 7. Germline V gene sequence: CDR1 LGHDT, CDR2 YNNKEL (reference sequence). The CDR3 totals 18 residues. The CDR3 bases are TGTGCCAGCAGCCAAGAAGGATGGACTAGCGGGGAACAAGAGACCCAGTACTTC. Its protein is CASSQEGWTSGEQETQYF.

The chain couples TRBV15 to TRBJ1-3, with D hard to call. The CDR3 spans 18 residues. Germline CDR1 is LNHNV and CDR2 is YYDKDF (reference sequence). With 0 bases removed from V and 0 bases from J, the gap between germline ends came to 15 bases. The CDR3 sequence is CATSRDNEWYPSGNTIYF. The CDR3 nucleotides are TGTGCCACCAGCAGAGATAATGAGTGGTACCCCTCTGGAAACACCATATATTTT. The full variable domain, completed using reference TRBV15 and TRBJ1-3, is DAMVIQNPRYQVTQFGKPVTLSCSQTLNHNVMYWYQQKSSQAPKLLFHYYDKDFNNEADTPDNFQSRRPNTSFCFLDIRSPGLGDTAMYLCATSRDNEWYPSGNTIYFGEGSWLTVV.

DNA of the CDR3: TGTGCCAGCAGTTGTTCACGAACGGACTGTGTGGAGCAGTACTTC. Its protein product is CASSCSRTDCVEQYF. V and J are TRBV6-2 or TRBV6-3 and TRBJ2-7; D is possibly TRBD2 (5 bases). Between the trimmed V and J ends, which lost 4 bases and 7 bases, there was a span of 20 bases. CDR1 and CDR2 from the germline V gene are MNHEY and SVGEGT. The CDR3 covers 15 residues.

The rearrangement links TRBV6-5 to TRBJ2-5; TRBD2 matches at 8 bases. J lost 4 bases, V lost 0 bases, and 4 bases had no gene match. The CDR3 is 15 residues long. Germline assignment: CDR1 MNHEY and CDR2 SVGAGI. The chain's CDR3 is CASSYSGAGVETQYF. CDR3 DNA: TGTGCCAGCAGTTACTCAGGAGCGGGAGTAGAGACCCAGTACTTC.

This clone was seen more than once but under ten times. V gene TRBV18 combines with J gene TRBJ1-2, with D unresolved. V lost 0 bases to trimming and J lost 4 bases, with 9 bases between them. This CDR3 spans 14 amino acids. CDR1 and CDR2 from the germline V gene are KGHSH and LQKENI. The CDR3 loop is CASSPPSARYGYTF. The CDR3 coding sequence is TGTGCCAGCTCACCACCGAGTGCACGCTATGGCTACACCTTC.

The count of this clone is one. The gene calls are TRBV9 and TRBJ2-7; a possible D gene is TRBD2 (5 bases). The V gene's germline CDR1 is SGDLS and CDR2 YYNGEE. This CDR3 has 14 residues. The V end lost 3 bases, the J end lost 0 bases, and 10 bases lay between the germline ends. CDR3 bases: TGTGCCAGCAGCGGGGAGCCTTTCTCCTACGAGCAGTACTTC. It encodes CASSGEPFSYEQYF.

This clone came up once. The chain joins TRBV9 to TRBJ2-7; tentative D call: TRBD2 (6 bases). There are 16 residues in the CDR3. Between the trimmed V and J ends, which lost 0 bases and 7 bases, there was a span of 20 bases. The germline V gene encodes CDR1 SGDLS and CDR2 YYNGEE. CDR3 sequence: CASSVADGSVLWEQYF. The CDR3, as DNA: TGTGCCAGCAGCGTAGCTGACGGGAGCGTTTTGTGGGAGCAGTACTTC.

This sequence joins TRBV13 and TRBJ2-7; a weak D match, TRBD1 (6 bases). Per the germline V gene, CDR1 is PRHDT and CDR2 is FYEKMQ (reference sequence). V was cut by 0 bases and J by 3 bases, with 9 bases left in between. The CDR3 covers 14 residues. The CDR3 coding sequence is TGTGCCAGCAGCTTAGGGGCCAGGGGCTACGAGCAGTACTTC. It specifies CASSLGARGYEQYF.

The chain links TRBV14 to TRBJ2-2, with D perhaps matching TRBD1 (5 bases). From germline, CDR1 is SGHDN and CDR2 FVKESK. The CDR3 totals 15 residues. Trimming cost V 3 bases and J 4 bases, with 12 bases left between them. CDR3 nucleotides: TGTGCCAGCAGCCAGGGGCAGACCCGCACCGGGGAGCTGTTTTTT. Its translation: CASSQGQTRTGELFF.

This chain connects TRBV29-1 to TRBJ2-3; 14 bases align to TRBD2. Germline V gene data show CDR1 as SQVTM and CDR2 as ANQGSEA. Germline trimming cut 7 bases from V and 10 bases from J; bases unmatched to any gene: 10. This CDR3 is 14 amino acids long. The CDR3 here is CSAEGLAGVYAQYF. CDR3 sequence (DNA): TGCAGCGCCGAGGGACTAGCGGGAGTTTACGCGCAGTATTTT.

This clone was seen only a few times. The chain links TRBV27 to TRBJ1-1; D gene ambiguous. CDR3 size: 13 residues. Germline CDR1 and CDR2: MNHEY and SMNVEV (reference sequence). The germline V and J ends were trimmed by 5 bases and 3 bases, with 10 bases remaining between them. This chain's CDR3 is CASSRESYTEAFF. Written as DNA, the CDR3 is TGTGCCAGCAGTAGGGAGTCGTACACTGAAGCTTTCTTT.

In DNA form, the CDR3 reads TGTGCCAGCAGCCAAGCAGCAACGTCTAGCGATACGCAGTATTTT. Translating it yields CASSQAATSSDTQYF. This sequence joins TRBV3-1 (or the pseudogene TRBV3-2) and TRBJ2-3; tentatively, D is TRBD2 (5 bases). V was pared by 1 base and J by 6 bases, with 14 bases between. The germline gives CDR1 LGHDT, CDR2 YNNKEL (reference sequence). The length of the CDR3 is 15 residues.

The chain employs TRBV7-9 and TRBJ1-1; D ambiguous. Germline V gives CDR1 SEHNR, CDR2 FQNEAQ (reference sequence). The CDR3 is 14 amino acids. V gave up 5 bases and J gave up 1 base, with 11 bases separating them. The CDR3 reads CASSPFTRNTEAFF. CDR3 nucleotides: TGTGCCAGCAGCCCGTTTACAAGGAACACTGAAGCTTTCTTT.